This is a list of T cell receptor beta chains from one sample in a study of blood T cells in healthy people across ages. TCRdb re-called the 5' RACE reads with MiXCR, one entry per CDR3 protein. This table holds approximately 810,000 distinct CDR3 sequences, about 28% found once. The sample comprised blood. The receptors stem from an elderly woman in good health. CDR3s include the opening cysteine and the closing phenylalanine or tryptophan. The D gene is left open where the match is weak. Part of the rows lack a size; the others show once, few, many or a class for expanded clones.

CASSTTITNEKLFF	TGTGCCAGCAGTACTACGATTACTAATGAAAAACTGTTTTTT	.	TRBJ1-4	TRBV6-5	many
CASSRTGTRDEKLFF	TGTGCCAGCAGTAGAACCGGGACGAGGGATGAAAAACTGTTTTTT	.	TRBJ1-4	TRBV2	few
CASSVSSVGNEQFF	TGTGCCAGCAGTGTAAGTTCTGTCGGGAATGAGCAGTTCTTC	.	TRBJ2-1	TRBV2	many
CASSLSPDGSNQPQHF	TGTGCCAGCAGCTTATCGCCGGACGGTAGCAATCAGCCCCAGCATTTT	.	TRBJ1-5	TRBV7-2	.
CSARVWRDGQNIQYF	TGCAGTGCTAGAGTCTGGAGGGATGGGCAAAACATTCAGTACTTC	.	TRBJ2-4	TRBV20-1	many
CASSQDRGGGQPFYNEQFF	TGTGCCAGCAGCCAAGATCGGGGTGGGGGGCAACCGTTCTACAATGAGCAGTTCTTC	.	TRBJ2-1	TRBV4-2	few
CASSESTSGRASYEQYF	TGCGCCAGCAGTGAGTCGACTAGCGGGAGGGCCTCGTACGAGCAGTACTTC	TRBD2	TRBJ2-7	TRBV10-2	few
CASSFTGTSVLNEQFF	TGTGCCAGCAGTTTTACCGGGACTAGCGTTTTAAATGAGCAGTTCTTC	TRBD2	TRBJ2-1	TRBV12-3/TRBV12-4	.
CASSFPLDAGANVLTF	TGTGCCAGCAGTTTTCCACTGGACGCTGGGGCCAACGTCCTGACTTTC	.	TRBJ2-6	TRBV12-3/TRBV12-4	many
CATTLTTWRIGEQYF	TGTGCCACAACCCTTACGACATGGCGAATAGGCGAGCAGTACTTC	.	TRBJ2-7	TRBV6-2/TRBV6-3	many
CSATRTGTEAFF	TGCAGTGCTACCCGGACAGGCACTGAAGCTTTCTTT	TRBD1	TRBJ1-1	TRBV20-1	.
CASSQDDGSRGYTF	TGTGCCAGCAGCCAAGATGACGGGAGTAGGGGCTACACCTTC	.	TRBJ1-2	TRBV4-2	many
CASSPARTGFNEQYF	TGTGCCAGCAGCCCAGCCCGGACAGGGTTCAATGAGCAGTACTTC	TRBD1	TRBJ2-5	TRBV11-2	.
CASSYSRDREQYF	TGTGCCAGCAGTTACTCGCGAGACAGGGAGCAGTACTTC	.	TRBJ2-7	TRBV6-2/TRBV6-3	many